A single sample gave rise to the 21 T cell receptor beta chains below, sequenced in a study of CD8 T cells in Susac syndrome. Roughly 0.45 to 1 ug RNA was reverse transcribed with random hexamers. Using its own MiXCR run on the immunoSEQ multiplex PCR reads, TCRdb lists one record per CDR3 protein. The table lists 150,000 to 200,000 distinct CDR3 sequences, around 96% of them singletons. The sample taken for sequencing was CD8+ T cells from PBMCs. The receptors here all came from a human donor with multiple sclerosis.

The V gene is TRBV19, the J gene TRBJ2-3, with 9 positions matching TRBD1. The length of the CDR3 is 13 residues. With V trimmed by 5 bases and J by 8 bases, 5 bases remained unmatched. CDR1 and CDR2 from the germline V gene are LNHDA and SQIVND (reference sequence). The chain's CDR3 is CASSDRGKSTQYF. As DNA, the CDR3 is TGTGCCAGTAGTGACAGGGGGAAAAGTACGCAGTATTTT. The full variable domain, with the rest looked up from reference TRBV19 and TRBJ2-3, is DGGITQSPKYLFRKEGQNVTLSCEQNLNHDAMYWYRQDPGQGLRLIYYSQIVNDFQKGDIAEGYSVSREKKESFPLTVTSAQKNPTAFYLCASSDRGKSTQYFGPGTRLTVL.

The chain joins TRBV7-3 to TRBJ2-3, with 10 bases fitting TRBD2. The ends lost 5 bases at V and 10 bases at J; junction bases unmatched: 9. Germline lookup yields CDR1 SGHTA and CDR2 FQGTGA. This CDR3 has 14 amino acids. The CDR3 loop is CASSPELSGGAQYF. The CDR3, as DNA: TGTGCCAGCAGCCCAGAATTGAGCGGGGGGGCGCAGTATTTT.

The chain joins TRBV7-6 to TRBJ2-7; D is possibly TRBD1 (5 bases). The CDR3 is 15 amino acids. Trimming pared 0 bases from V and 2 bases from J, leaving 11 bases between. Germline-derived CDR1 and CDR2 are SGHVS and FNYEAQ. CDR3 sequence (DNA): TGTGCCAGCAGCTTAGCTGGGGCGGAGACCTACGAGCAGTACTTC. Translated: CASSLAGAETYEQYF. The complete variable domain, with remaining parts taken from reference TRBV7-6 and TRBJ2-7, reads GAGVSQSPRYKVTKRGQDVALRCDPISGHVSLYWYRQALGQGPEFLTYFNYEAQQDKSGLPNDRFSAERPEGSISTLTIQRTEQRDSAMYRCASSLAGAETYEQYFGPGTRLTVT.

This chain joins TRBV27 and TRBJ2-1; 11 bases fit TRBD2. In germline, CDR1 is MNHEY, CDR2 SMNVEV (reference sequence). CDR3 length: 14 amino acids. The junction had 6 bases not matched to a gene; V was cut back by 5 bases and J by 9 bases. The CDR3, as DNA: TGTGCCAGCAGTCCGATAGCGGGAGGGACTGAGCAGTTCTTC. Amino acid sequence: CASSPIAGGTEQFF.

The V gene is TRBV24-1, the J gene TRBJ2-3; no clear D gene. With 6 bases removed from V and 6 bases from J, the gap between germline ends came to 12 bases. Looked up from germline, CDR1 is KGHDR and CDR2 is SFDVKD. The CDR3 extends over 13 amino acids. CDR3 loop: CATSSPPRDTQYF. CDR3 DNA: TGTGCCACCAGTTCACCCCCACGGGATACGCAGTATTTT.

J is TRBJ2-1 and V is TRBV20-1; TRBD2 matches 11 bases. Trimming cost V 2 bases and J 10 bases; bases outside gene matches: 10. The CDR3 is 15 residues long. Per the germline V gene, CDR1 is DFQATT and CDR2 is SNEGSKA (reference sequence). CDR3: CSARPSPGLAEEQFF. Written as DNA, the CDR3 is TGCAGTGCTAGACCTTCTCCGGGACTAGCGGAAGAGCAGTTCTTC.

V usage is TRBV12-3 or TRBV12-4 and J usage is TRBJ1-5, with D perhaps TRBD1 (5 bases). V dropped 6 bases and J dropped 4 bases, with 10 bases sitting between them. The CDR3 consists of 13 residues. CDR3 amino acids: CASSPTENQPQHF. The CDR3 nucleotides are TGTGCCAGCAGCCCGACAGAAAATCAGCCCCAGCATTTT.

This clonotype was seen only once. The CDR3 is CASSYGISYEQYF. The CDR3 DNA sequence: TGCGCCAGCAGCTACGGCATCTCCTACGAGCAGTACTTC. The chain employs TRBV5-1 and TRBJ2-7; D remains ambiguous. V was shortened by 3 bases and J by 0 bases, with 7 bases between the two germline ends. Germline CDR1 SGHRS, CDR2 YFSETQ. This CDR3 is built from 13 residues.

The chain has TRBV20-1 and TRBJ2-3; 10 nucleotides match TRBD2. The CDR3 is 15 residues long. Germline assignment: CDR1 DFQATT and CDR2 SNEGSKA (reference sequence). V lost 6 bases, J lost 2 bases, and 8 bases stayed unmatched. The CDR3 spells CSARGLARDTDTQYF. CDR3 in DNA: TGCAGTGCAAGGGGACTAGCGAGGGACACAGATACGCAGTATTTT.

The chain employs TRBV15 and TRBJ2-7; 8 bases match TRBD1. Germline V gene data show CDR1 as LNHNV and CDR2 as YYDKDF (reference sequence). After removal of 5 bases from V and 4 bases from J, the junction contained 7 bases not matched to a gene. This CDR3 comprises 14 residues. This CDR3 is CATSQEGQGYEQYF. The CDR3, as DNA: TGTGCCACCAGCCAAGAAGGACAGGGTTACGAGCAGTACTTC.

This clonotype appeared once. The chain has TRBV20-1 and TRBJ2-2; unclear D gene. The germline gives CDR1 DFQATT, CDR2 SNEGSKA (reference sequence). Trimming pared 1 base from V and 0 bases from J, leaving 9 bases between. The CDR3 covers 15 residues. CDR3 residues: CSARAAGANTGELFF. Here the CDR3 DNA reads TGCAGTGCTAGAGCGGCCGGCGCGAACACCGGGGAGCTGTTTTTT.

The V and J genes are TRBV7-3 and TRBJ2-3, with TRBD2 matching over 8 bases. Germline V lookup: CDR1 SGHTA, CDR2 FQGTGA. J gave up 0 bases and V 5 bases, and 4 bases lay outside the gene matches. The CDR3 sequence is 15 residues long. CDR3 residues: CASSLLAVSTDTQYF. CDR3 DNA: TGTGCCAGCAGCCTACTAGCGGTTAGCACAGATACGCAGTATTTT. Based on the CDR3 plus reference TRBV7-3 and TRBJ2-3, the full variable domain is GAGVSQTPSNKVTEKGKYVELRCDPISGHTALYWYRQSLGQGPEFLIYFQGTGAADDSGLPNDRFFAVRPEGSVSTLKIQRTERGDSAVYLCASSLLAVSTDTQYFGPGTRLTVL.

V gene TRBV20-1 combines with J gene TRBJ2-1; D tentatively fits TRBD1 or TRBD2 (5 bases each). V lost 0 bases and J 8 bases, leaving 14 bases between the germline ends. CDR1 is DFQATT and CDR2 is SNEGSKA in the germline V gene (reference sequence). This CDR3 contains 14 residues. The CDR3 is CSARDKRWGHEQFF. The CDR3 DNA reads TGCAGTGCTAGAGATAAGCGGTGGGGCCATGAGCAGTTCTTC.

The chain employs TRBV19 and TRBJ2-7; D is uncertain. V lost 4 bases, J lost 8 bases, and 12 bases lay in between. This CDR3 has 12 amino acids. Germline V gene lookup returns CDR1 LNHDA and CDR2 SQIVND (reference sequence). CDR3 sequence (DNA): TGTGCCAGTAGTACTACCCTCTTCCAGCAGTACTTC. Translating gives CASSTTLFQQYF.

The chain uses TRBV29-1 and TRBJ2-3; TRBD1 matches at 9 bases. This CDR3 spans 17 amino acids. Germline V gene lookup returns CDR1 SQVTM and CDR2 ANQGSEA. V trimming: 5 bases; J trimming: 3 bases; junction bases outside the gene matches: 15. CDR3 bases: TGCAGCGTTATATTATTCCTACGGGACAGGGAAACAGATACGCAGTATTTT. This encodes CSVILFLRDRETDTQYF.

The chain employs TRBV6-5 and TRBJ1-2, with D perhaps matching TRBD1 (5 bases). V shed 5 bases and J shed 8 bases, with 21 bases lying between them. CDR1 is MNHEY, CDR2 SVGAGI, per germline. This CDR3 comprises 15 residues. Written as DNA, the CDR3 is TGTGCCAGCAGTCAAAGAGGGACGGCACTAGGAGGCTACACCTTC. Encoded protein: CASSQRGTALGGYTF.

This sequence joins TRBV20-1 and TRBJ2-7, with D perhaps matching TRBD2 (7 bases). CDR1 and CDR2 from the germline V gene are DFQATT and SNEGSKA (reference sequence). There are 14 residues in the CDR3. V lost 0 bases to trimming and J lost 5 bases, with 14 bases between them. CDR3 coding DNA: TGCAGTGCTAGAGATGGGGGGGCGGTGGACGAGCAGTACTTC. Protein: CSARDGGAVDEQYF.

This chain connects TRBV6-1 to TRBJ2-7, with TRBD2 matching 10 bases. Germline V gene data show CDR1 as MNHNS and CDR2 as SASEGT. Losses at the gene ends were 1 base for V and 4 bases for J; bases not matched to a gene: 7. The CDR3 extends over 16 amino acids. The CDR3 is CASSEEASGRQYEQYF. The CDR3 DNA is TGTGCCAGCAGTGAAGAGGCTAGCGGGAGACAGTACGAGCAGTACTTC.

The chain couples TRBV2 to TRBJ2-7; TRBD1 matches at 7 bases. This CDR3 is 12 amino acids long. Germline V lookup: CDR1 SNHLY, CDR2 FYNNEI. J lost 9 bases, V lost 6 bases, and 8 bases had no gene match. CDR3 sequence (DNA): TGTGCCAGCAGGGGCGACAGGGTGTGGCAGTACTTC. It specifies CASRGDRVWQYF.

The chain combines TRBV5-1 with TRBJ1-5, with 8 bases fitting TRBD1. With 3 bases clipped from V and 3 bases from J, the junction kept 11 bases outside the gene matches. Germline lookup yields CDR1 SGHRS and CDR2 YFSETQ. This CDR3 contains 17 residues. The CDR3 loop reads CASSCCPLDRDNQPQHF. The CDR3 DNA reads as TGCGCCAGCAGCTGCTGCCCCCTGGACAGGGACAATCAGCCCCAGCATTTT.

The V and J genes are TRBV3-1 and TRBJ2-1, with D uncertain. The germline V gene has CDR1 LGHDT and CDR2 YNNKEL (reference sequence). This CDR3 is 13 amino acids long. Trimming cost V 1 base and J 6 bases, with 7 bases left between them. The CDR3 DNA sequence: TGTGCCAGCAGCCAAGGCCCCAGCAATGAGCAGTTCTTC. Its protein is CASSQGPSNEQFF.